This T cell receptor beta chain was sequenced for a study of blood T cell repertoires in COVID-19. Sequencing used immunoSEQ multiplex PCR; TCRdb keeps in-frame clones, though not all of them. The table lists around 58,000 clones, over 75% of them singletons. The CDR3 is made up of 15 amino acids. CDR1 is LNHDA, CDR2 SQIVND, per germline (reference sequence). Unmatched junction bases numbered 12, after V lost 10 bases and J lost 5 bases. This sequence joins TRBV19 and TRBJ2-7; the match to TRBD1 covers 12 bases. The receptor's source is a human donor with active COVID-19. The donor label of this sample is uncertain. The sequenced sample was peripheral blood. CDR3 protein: CATSSNRDRGHEQYV. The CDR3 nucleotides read TGTGCCACCTCTTCTAACCGGGACAGGGGGCACGAGCAGTACGTC.